One T cell receptor beta chain is described in this entry. These data come from a study of blood T cell repertoires in COVID-19. V was clipped by 4 bases and J by 2 bases, with 16 bases between them. CDR3 length: 17 amino acids. From germline, CDR1 is SGDLS and CDR2 YYNGEE. Per the original data handling: Reference gene primers were amplified, and this amplification served to estimate nucleated cell counts. The table came from immunoSEQ multiplex PCR; TCRdb's copy has only in-frame clones and leaves some out. Clone size and the V and J calls come from that table; the DNA yielded D and trimming. Of roughly 150,000 clones in the sample, 75% to 90% were seen once.

The specimen was PBMCs or T cells enriched from blood (not recorded which). The chain links TRBV9 to TRBJ2-6; weak D call: TRBD1 (5 bases). The sequence was obtained from a woman aged 60-75 years who had recovered from COVID-19. CDR3 amino acids: CASSPPFAGPGANVLTF. CDR3 nucleotide sequence: TGTGCCAGCAGCCCACCTTTCGCAGGGCCTGGGGCCAACGTCCTGACTTTC.